This T cell receptor (beta chain) is from a study of Ad26.COV2.S vaccination and SARS-CoV-2 variants. Concerning this clone: The antigen is not known.

The data were produced by immunoSEQ multiplex PCR, yet TCRdb's version contains in-frame clones alone and is incomplete. The sample has around 380,000 clones; around 85% are singletons. Looked up from germline, CDR1 is MNHEY and CDR2 is SVGAGI. V gave up 0 bases and J gave up 0 bases; unmatched junction bases: 2. The CDR3 totals 16 residues. Study conclusions and caveats: Breadth measured for non-spike TCRs was similar across vaccine and placebo recipients.

Treatment specified: around 19 received Ad26.COV2.S at low or high dose, single or two shots; roughly five received placebo; per-sample allocation not given. Sampling occurred on day 63 after the first vaccine or placebo injection. The V and J genes are TRBV6-5 and TRBJ1-3, with 7 bases fitting TRBD1. Sequences were derived from peripheral blood, sampled in a trial of Ad26.COV2.S vaccine versus placebo. The TCR originated in a person aged 18-60 years who received the Ad26.COV2.S COVID-19 vaccine or a placebo. This CDR3 is CASSYSPGGSGNTIYF. The DNA of the CDR3 is TGTGCCAGCAGTTACTCTCCAGGGGGCTCTGGAAACACCATATATTTT.